This entry features one TCR beta chain sequence. A much larger clone differs from this one at a single base, so this may be a read error. The library was built from about 370 ng RNA with molecular barcoded adaptors for alpha/delta and beta/gamma chains. TCRdb itself ran the reads through MiXCR, one entry per CDR3 protein. The table records tens of thousands of distinct CDR3 sequences, more than 20% of them present only once. This sample was included in a study of read filtering for tumor transcriptome and immune sequencing. V was trimmed by 6 bases and J by 11 bases, leaving 20 bases between them. Germline V lookup: CDR1 LNHDA, CDR2 SQIVND (reference sequence). The CDR3 is 14 residues long.

Sequencing was carried out using a population of CD138-negative cells sorted from bone marrow. This sequence joins TRBV19 and TRBJ1-5, with D possibly being TRBD1 (5 bases). This TCR was sampled from a donor at least 40 years old with multiple myeloma. The DNA for the CDR3 is TGTGCCAGTAGGAGGTGGCTTCGAGAGGGGACCCAGCATTTT. Encoded protein: CASRRWLREGTQHF.